This TCR beta chain was sequenced in a study of cytomegalovirus exposure and HLA in healthy donors. Use of 60 Vbeta and 13 Jbeta primers characterized the PCR. Measured with immunoSEQ multiplex PCR; TCRdb has only the in-frame clones, and not every one. The data hold about 98,000 clones, with approximately 78% observed a single time. Germline CDR1 is MNHNS and CDR2 is SASEGT. Trimming pared 3 bases from V and 5 bases from J, leaving 11 bases between. The CDR3 loop spans 14 amino acids. The chain links TRBV6-1 to TRBJ1-3; D is possibly TRBD1 (6 bases). The sequence was obtained from a man aged 35 to 55 in good health and CMV-seronegative. Sequencing was performed on PBMCs. The CDR3 DNA is TGTGCCAGCAGTGAGGTTGGGGGCAGAAACACCATATATTTT. As protein: CASSEVGGRNTIYF.